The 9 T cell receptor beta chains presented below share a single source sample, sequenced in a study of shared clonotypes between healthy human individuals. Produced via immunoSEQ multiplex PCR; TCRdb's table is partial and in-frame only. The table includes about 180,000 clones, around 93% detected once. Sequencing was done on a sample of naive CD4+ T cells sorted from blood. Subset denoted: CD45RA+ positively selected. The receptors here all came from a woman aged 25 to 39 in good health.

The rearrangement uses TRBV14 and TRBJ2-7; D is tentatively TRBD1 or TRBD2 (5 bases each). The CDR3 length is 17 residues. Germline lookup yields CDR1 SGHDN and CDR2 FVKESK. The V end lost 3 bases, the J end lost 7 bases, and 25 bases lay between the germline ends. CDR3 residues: CASSHPPPGPPRLEQYF. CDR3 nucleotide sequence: TGTGCCAGCAGCCACCCCCCCCCGGGACCACCGAGGTTGGAGCAGTACTTC.

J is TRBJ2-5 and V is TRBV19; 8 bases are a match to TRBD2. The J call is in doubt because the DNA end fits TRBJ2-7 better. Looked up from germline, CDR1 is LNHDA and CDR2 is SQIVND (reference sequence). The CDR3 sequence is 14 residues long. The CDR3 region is CASSTSGLPYEQYF. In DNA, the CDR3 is TGTGCCAGTAGTACTAGCGGGCTACCCTACGAGCAGTACTTC.

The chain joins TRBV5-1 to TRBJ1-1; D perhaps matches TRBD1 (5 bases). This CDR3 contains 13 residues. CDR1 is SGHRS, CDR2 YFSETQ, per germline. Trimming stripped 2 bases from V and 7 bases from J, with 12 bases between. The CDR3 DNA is TGCGCCAGCAGCTTCCCGGGGGGAAATGAAGCTTTCTTT. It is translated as CASSFPGGNEAFF.

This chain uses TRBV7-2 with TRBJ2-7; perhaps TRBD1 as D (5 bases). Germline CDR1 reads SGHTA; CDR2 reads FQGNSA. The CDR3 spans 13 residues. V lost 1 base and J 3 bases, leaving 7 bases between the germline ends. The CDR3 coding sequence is TGTGCCAGCAGCTTAGAGGGGAACTACGAGCAGTACTTC. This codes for CASSLEGNYEQYF.

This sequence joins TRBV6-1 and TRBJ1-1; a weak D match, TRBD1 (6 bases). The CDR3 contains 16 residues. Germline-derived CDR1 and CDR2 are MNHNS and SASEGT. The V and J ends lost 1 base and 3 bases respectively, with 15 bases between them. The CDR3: CASSEGGAGAYTEAFF. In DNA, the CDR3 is TGTGCCAGCAGTGAAGGCGGGGCAGGGGCTTACACTGAAGCTTTCTTT.

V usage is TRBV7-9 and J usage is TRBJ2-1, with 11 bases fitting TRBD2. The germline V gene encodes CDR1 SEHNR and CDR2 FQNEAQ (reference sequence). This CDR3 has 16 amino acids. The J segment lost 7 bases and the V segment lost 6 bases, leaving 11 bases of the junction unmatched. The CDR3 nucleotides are TGTGCCAGCAGTTCTAGGGGGACTAGCGGATGGAATGAGCAGTTCTTC. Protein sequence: CASSSRGTSGWNEQFF.

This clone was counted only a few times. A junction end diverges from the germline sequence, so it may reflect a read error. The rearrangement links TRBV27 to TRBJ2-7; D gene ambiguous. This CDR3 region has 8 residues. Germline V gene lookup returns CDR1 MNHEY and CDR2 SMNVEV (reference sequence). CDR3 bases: TGTGCCAGCAGTTTCCGAAAGTTC. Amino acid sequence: CASSFRKF.

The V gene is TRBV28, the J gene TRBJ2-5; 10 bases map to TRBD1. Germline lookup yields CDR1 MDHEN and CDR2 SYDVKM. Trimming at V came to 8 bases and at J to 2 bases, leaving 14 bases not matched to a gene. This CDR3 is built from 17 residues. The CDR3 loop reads CASGGMYRDRGQETQYF. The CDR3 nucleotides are TGTGCCAGCGGTGGGATGTACCGGGACAGGGGTCAAGAGACCCAGTACTTC.

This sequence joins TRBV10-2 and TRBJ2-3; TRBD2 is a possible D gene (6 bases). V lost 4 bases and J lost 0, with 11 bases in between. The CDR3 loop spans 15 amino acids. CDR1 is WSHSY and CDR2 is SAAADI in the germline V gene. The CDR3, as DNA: TGCGCCAGCAGTGTTAGCGGAGAGAGCACAGATACGCAGTATTTT. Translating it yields CASSVSGESTDTQYF.